The 15 T cell receptor beta chains below all came from one sample that was sequenced in a study of blood T cell repertoires in COVID-19. Produced via immunoSEQ multiplex PCR; TCRdb's table is partial and in-frame only. The data show tens of thousands of clones, approximately 88% seen once. Material: peripheral blood. These receptors were obtained from a woman aged 45 to 65 with acute or convalescent COVID-19.

The CDR3 nucleotides are TGTGCCAGCTGTTGGGGCGGGAGGTTGGGTGGGGATGAGCAGTTCTTC. Translating gives CASCWGGRLGGDEQFF. V is TRBV6-2 or TRBV6-3 and J is TRBJ2-1; 8 bases line up with TRBD2. Trimming removed 8 bases from V and 8 bases from J; junction bases left unmatched: 17. From germline, CDR1 is MNHEY and CDR2 SVGEGT. CDR3 size: 16 residues.

This clone was seen just once. This chain connects TRBV2 to TRBJ2-2, with D possibly TRBD2 on 5 matching bases. The CDR3 consists of 15 residues. V shed 7 bases and J shed 0 bases, with 12 bases lying between them. The germline V gene encodes CDR1 SNHLY and CDR2 FYNNEI. In DNA form, the CDR3 reads TGTGCCAGCATGGGAGCGTCTACGAACACCGGGGAGCTGTTTTTT. As protein: CASMGASTNTGELFF.

This clone was counted once. V is TRBV2 and J is TRBJ1-5, with D unresolved. CDR1 and CDR2 from the germline V gene are SNHLY and FYNNEI. V was trimmed by 0 bases and J by 6 bases, leaving 12 bases between them. This CDR3 has 15 amino acids. The CDR3 nucleotides are TGTGCCAGCAGTGAAGCCCGGGGTGGGTCTCAGCCCCAGCATTTT. Translation: CASSEARGGSQPQHF.

CDR3: CASSLWSGQGSYEQYF. The CDR3 bases are TGTGCCAGCAGCTTGTGGTCTGGACAGGGTTCCTACGAGCAGTACTTC. The gene calls are TRBV5-5 and TRBJ2-7; the match to TRBD1 covers 8 bases. This CDR3 spans 16 amino acids. The V gene's germline CDR1 is SGHKS and CDR2 YYEKEE (reference sequence). V lost 1 base to trimming and J lost 1 base; unmatched junction nucleotides: 7.

The chain recombines TRBV29-1 with TRBJ1-2; weak D call: TRBD1 (5 bases). V was shortened by 5 bases and J by 8 bases, with 21 bases between the two germline ends. The length of the CDR3 is 14 residues. Per the germline V gene, CDR1 is SQVTM and CDR2 is ANQGSEA. Here the CDR3 reads CSVSPPGGSRGYTF. In DNA form, the CDR3 reads TGCAGCGTTTCCCCCCCCGGGGGTAGTAGGGGCTACACCTTC.

The chain uses TRBV30 and TRBJ1-6; D gene ambiguous. Germline values: CDR1 GTSNPN, CDR2 SVGIG (reference sequence). The ends were cut back, 1 base at V and 4 bases at J, with 8 bases in the middle. This CDR3 has 14 residues. The CDR3 region is CAWSGLAYNSPLHF. The CDR3 bases are TGTGCCTGGAGTGGCTTAGCATATAATTCACCCCTCCACTTT.

The V gene is TRBV10-1, the J gene TRBJ2-3; D is uncertain. CDR1 and CDR2 from the germline V gene are WNHNN and SYGVQD (reference sequence). Deletions cut 10 bases from V and 2 bases from J, with 19 bases between. The CDR3 extends over 15 amino acids. CDR3 DNA sequence: TGCGCCATCCATGGGCTAACTCAAATCACAGATACGCAGTATTTT. Translating it yields CAIHGLTQITDTQYF.

The CDR3 DNA sequence: TGTGCCAGCAGCTGGGGGGGTAGCCTCAATGAGCAGTTCTTC. Its protein product is CASSWGGSLNEQFF. This chain links TRBV7-2 with TRBJ2-1; 7 bases fit TRBD2. The germline V gene has CDR1 SGHTA and CDR2 FQGNSA. V shed 4 bases and J 6 bases; nucleotides not matched to a gene: 6. The CDR3 is made up of 14 amino acids.

The chain employs TRBV6-5 and TRBJ1-2; tentative D call: TRBD1 (6 bases). V shed 2 bases and J shed 3 bases, with 13 bases lying between them. Germline-derived CDR1 and CDR2 are MNHEY and SVGAGI. The CDR3 is 15 amino acids. The CDR3 protein is CASSYGDTRYYGYTF. The CDR3 DNA follows: TGTGCCAGCAGTTACGGGGACACCCGGTACTATGGCTACACCTTC.

The chain recombines TRBV14 with TRBJ1-4; maybe TRBD1 (6 bases). The CDR3 runs to 18 residues. Germline V gene lookup returns CDR1 SGHDN and CDR2 FVKESK. Trimming took off 0 bases at V and 4 bases at J, with 18 bases between the two ends. For the CDR3, the DNA is TGTGCCAGCAGCCAAGATCGGGCGGGGGCGCCGGGTAATGAAAAACTGTTTTTT. Translation: CASSQDRAGAPGNEKLFF.

This sequence joins TRBV7-2 and TRBJ2-3; 9 bases map to TRBD2. The V gene end was trimmed by 4 bases and the J gene end by 5 bases; junction bases not matched to a gene: 4. Germline CDR1 is SGHTA and CDR2 is FQGNSA. The CDR3 sequence is 14 residues long. CDR3 in DNA: TGTGCCAGCAGCTCGAGCGGGAGGATAGATACGCAGTATTTT. Protein product: CASSSSGRIDTQYF.

This clone was found a few times. V usage is TRBV4-3 and J usage is TRBJ2-6; D possibly corresponds to TRBD2 (6 bases). The CDR3 sequence is 17 residues long. With 3 bases removed from V and 0 bases from J, the gap between germline ends came to 12 bases. The V gene's germline CDR1 is LGHNA and CDR2 YSLEER. The CDR3 protein is CASSQDFGGSGANVLTF. CDR3 bases: TGCGCCAGCAGCCAGGACTTCGGGGGCTCTGGGGCCAACGTCCTGACTTTC.

V usage is TRBV9 and J usage is TRBJ1-1; weak D call: TRBD1 (6 bases). CDR1 and CDR2 (germline): SGDLS, YYNGEE. This CDR3 is built from 14 residues. Trimming cost V 2 bases and J 3 bases, with 11 bases left between them. In nucleotides, the CDR3 is TGTGCCAGCAGCGTCTCAGGGGTAGACACTGAAGCTTTCTTT. This codes for CASSVSGVDTEAFF.

This clone was found a few times. This chain uses TRBV7-9 with TRBJ2-5; no reliable D call. Germline V gives CDR1 SEHNR, CDR2 FQNEAQ (reference sequence). This CDR3 has 17 amino acids. Trimming left V 5 bases short and J 3 bases short, with 22 bases between. CDR3 nucleotide sequence: TGTGCCAGCAGCCTTTCCGGTTCTGTACGGAGAAAAGAGACCCAGTACTTC. Translated, it gives CASSLSGSVRRKETQYF.

This sequence joins TRBV12-5 and TRBJ2-2, with a weak D call TRBD2 (5 bases). CDR1 and CDR2 from the germline V gene are LGHNT and FRNRAP. V dropped 0 bases and J dropped 1 base, with 15 bases sitting between them. The CDR3 covers 18 residues. Here the CDR3 reads CASGLVPLGEGNTGELFF. CDR3 nucleotides: TGTGCTAGTGGTTTGGTTCCTCTTGGAGAGGGGAACACCGGGGAGCTGTTTTTT.